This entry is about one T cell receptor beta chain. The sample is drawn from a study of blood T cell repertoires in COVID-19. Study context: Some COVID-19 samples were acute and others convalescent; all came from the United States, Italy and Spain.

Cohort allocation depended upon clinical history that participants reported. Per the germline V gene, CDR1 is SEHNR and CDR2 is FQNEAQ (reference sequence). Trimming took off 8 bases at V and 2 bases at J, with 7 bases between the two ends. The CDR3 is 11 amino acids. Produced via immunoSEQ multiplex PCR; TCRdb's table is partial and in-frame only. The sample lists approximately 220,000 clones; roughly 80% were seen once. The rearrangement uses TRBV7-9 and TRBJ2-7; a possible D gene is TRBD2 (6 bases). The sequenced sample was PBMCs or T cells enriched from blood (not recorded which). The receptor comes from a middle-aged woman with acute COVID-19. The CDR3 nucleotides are TGTGCCAGCGGAGGGACCTACGAGCAGTACTTC. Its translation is CASGGTYEQYF.